This is a list of T cell receptor beta chains from one sample in a study of shared clonotypes between healthy human individuals. Sequencing was performed with immunoSEQ multiplex PCR; in TCRdb, only in-frame clones are kept and a portion is missing. The data hold 2 million to 3 million clones, with 80% to 95% observed a single time. Sequencing was performed on naive CD4+ T cells from PBMCs. The receptors were gathered from a man aged 18-30 years in good health. Some clones in this sample may be carry-over from other donors' samples. Each CDR3 is given with its conserved first and last residue. A D gene is named only where the DNA matches it firmly. Some rows have no size entry. The others give once, few or many, or a class for an expanded clone.

v_gene	abundance	d_gene	len	j_gene	CDR3nt	CDR3aa
TRBV19	few	-	13	TRBJ1-1	TGTGCCAGTAGTATGGCGGCAAACACTGAAGCTTTCTTT	CASSMAANTEAFF
TRBV2	-	TRBD1	15	TRBJ1-4	TGTGCCAGCAAGGTGGGGACAGGTACTAATGAAAAACTGTTTTTT	CASKVGTGTNEKLFF
TRBV28	once	-	16	TRBJ1-3	TGTGCCAGCAGTTATTCCCTGAGGGGTTCTGGAAACACCATATATTTT	CASSYSLRGSGNTIYF
TRBV6-1	-	TRBD2	15	TRBJ2-7	TGTGCCAGCAGACCCGGACTAGGGCTGTCTCGGGAGCAGTACTTC	CASRPGLGLSREQYF
TRBV5-1	-	TRBD2	15	TRBJ2-5	TGCGCCAGCAGCTTGGACAGTTACGGGGGGGAGACCCAGTACTTC	CASSLDSYGGETQYF
TRBV28	-	-	15	TRBJ1-1	TGTGCCAGCAGTTTATTCGGGGGGTACAACACTGAAGCTTTCTTT	CASSLFGGYNTEAFF
TRBV11-2	-	-	15	TRBJ1-5	TGTGCCAGCAGCTTAGACCAAGGGGCGGGCCAGCCCCAGCATTTT	CASSLDQGAGQPQHF
TRBV5-6	-	-	13	TRBJ1-1	TGTGCCAGCAACCTTAAAGCGGGCTCTGAAGCTTTCTTT	CASNLKAGSEAFF
TRBV5-1	once	-	14	TRBJ2-3	TGCGCCAGCAGCTTGGAGCTGACTGTAGATACGCAGTATTTT	CASSLELTVDTQYF
TRBV10-3	few	-	17	TRBJ1-1	TGTGCCATCAGTGAGAGTGCAGGGAGGGGGGAGAACACTGAAGCTTTCTTT	CAISESAGRGENTEAFF
TRBV4-2	-	-	12	TRBJ2-7	TGTGCCAGCAGCCAAGTGGGTTACGAGCAGTACTTC	CASSQVGYEQYF
TRBV28	-	TRBD2	16	TRBJ2-2	TGTGCCAGCATTCCTTCTCCGGGACTAGCGCACGGGGAGCTGTTTTTT	CASIPSPGLAHGELFF
TRBV25-1	-	-	12	TRBJ2-1	TGTGCCAGCAGTGAATATCGAGAGATCGAGTTCTTC	CASSEYREIEFF
TRBV19	-	-	11	TRBJ1-2	TGTGCCATCCCCGACCGGGGGAGATACACCTTC	CAIPDRGRYTF
TRBV5-1	-	-	16	TRBJ1-1	TGCGCCAGCAGTACGGAGGGCGGTCCCATGAACACTGAAGCTTTCTTT	CASSTEGGPMNTEAFF
TRBV28	-	-	16	TRBJ2-1	TGTGCCAGCGGCTGGGGGTGGGGCGGGCCGGACAATGAGCAGTTCTTC	CASGWGWGGPDNEQFF
TRBV28	-	-	15	TRBJ1-1	TGTGCCAGCATCAACGGGGGGGGTCTCAACACTGAAGCTTTCTTT	CASINGGGLNTEAFF
TRBV7-2	once	-	12	TRBJ1-2	TGTGCCAGCAGCTCCCAACAGGTCCACTACACCTTC	CASSSQQVHYTF
TRBV4-1	-	-	16	TRBJ2-2	TGCGCCAGCAGCCAAGAGTTAGGGGGAGCGACCGGGGAGCTGTTTTTT	CASSQELGGATGELFF
TRBV29-1	-	-	16	TRBJ1-1	TGCAGCGTTGAATCTGGTGTCGGGCGCGGGAACACTGAAGCTTTCTTT	CSVESGVGRGNTEAFF
TRBV6-1	-	-	15	TRBJ1-1	TGTGCCAGCAGTGAAGCGTGGGGGGTCGGGACTGAAGCTTTCTTT	CASSEAWGVGTEAFF
TRBV5-6	-	TRBD1	14	TRBJ1-2	TGTGCCAGCAGCCCGGGACAGGGACGATATGGCTACACCTTC	CASSPGQGRYGYTF
TRBV7-8	-	-	18	TRBJ1-3	TGTGCCAGCAGCAGTAGGAGAATTAATACTTTTGGTGGAAACACCATATATTTT	CASSSRRINTFGGNTIYF
TRBV4-2	-	TRBD1	17	TRBJ2-7	TGTGCCAGCAGCCAGAACGCCGGGACAGGGGGCCAGGACGAGCAGTACTTC	CASSQNAGTGGQDEQYF